This T cell receptor (beta chain) was recovered during a study of Tregs in tolerant kidney transplant recipients (dated by TCRdb to between 2018 and 2020). Background for the entire study: The transplants used related donors along with nonmyeloablative bone marrow transplantation, and in the human trials mixed chimerism was transient. TCRbeta sequencing was used in the study to identify donor-specific regulatory T cells before combined kidney and bone marrow transplantation, and the identified cells were then tracked after transplant.

From its cysteine to its phenylalanine, the CDR3 spans 13 amino acids. Sequencing covers 30 bases of the CDR3, shown here with the frame starting at base 1. CDR1 and CDR2 (LNHDA, SQIVND) derive from the germline V gene (reference sequence). From V the trimming removes 7 bases and from J it removes 6 bases, while the gene matches leave 5 bases of the junction unaccounted for. Explained via the paper, the time point label denotes: blood sample drawn before combined kidney and bone marrow transplant. Thawed PBMCs were FACS-sorted into unstimulated Tregs (CD4+CD25+CD127-), CD4+ non-Tregs (CD4+CD25-), CD4 cells and CD8 cells. The patients were 4 recipients of combined kidney and bone marrow transplants from the ITN036ST trial, and samples were available only from these trial subjects. Healthy control blood was processed to PBMCs with a Ficoll density gradient and then cryopreserved, whereas patient PBMCs were collected both before and after transplant.

The paper as a whole reports these results and caveats: Expanding Tregs with activated donor B cells appeared to identify the most biologically relevant and donor-specific TCRbeta repertoire. Donor-specific Treg expansion exceeded global Treg expansion in tolerant patients, suggesting antigen-driven rather than nonspecific expansion. The study was constrained by small patient numbers, and validation of the findings is required in larger populations and under other immunosuppression protocols. Because the PCR primers were changed over time for some patients, nucleotide-level comparison could not be performed across the samples from those patients. Biological reproducibility was not directly assessed, although technical replication error appeared to be minimal.

Notes on this clone: Its antigen is currently not known. The read halts 3 residues ahead of the CDR3 end, with the missing end drawn from the germline J gene.

For TCRbeta CDR3 sequencing, genomic DNA was extracted from sorted cells using the QIAGEN DNeasy Blood and Tissue Kit. Through immunoSEQ, high-throughput TCRbeta CDR3 sequencing was done commercially, including PCR amplification with internal controls and bias correction. The source study handled its data this way. Unique productive TCRbeta sequences were defined by CDR3 nucleotide sequence where primers matched, and otherwise by CDR3 amino acid sequence together with Vbeta and Jbeta genes. As a correction for sorting error, sequences shared between sorted populations at a frequency ratio of 2:1 or less were discarded, and the remaining shared sequences were assigned to the higher population. A sequence was defined as donor-reactive if the sequence was expanded at least 5-fold in CFSE-low cells compared with unstimulated cells and had a frequency of at least 0.01% in CFSE-low cells. Repertoire divergence was quantified by Jensen-Shannon divergence using the top 100 TCRbeta sequences ranked by frequency. When a sample had multiple sequencing runs, each run was corrected for sorting error separately and the runs were then pooled. In its TCRdb copy, this immuneACCESS table keeps in-frame sequences only and misses some clones. Where compared with another copy, unresolved V genes explain less than half of these, and the others have no known cause. V and J calls and clone size are copied from that table; D and trimming were computed from the DNA. The sample's table lists a count of about 48,000 clones. The ten largest clonotypes hold 0.75% to 0.95% of the sample.

Specimen: CD4+ T cells from blood, collected before the transplant. This clonotype was sampled from a human donor who received a combined kidney and bone marrow transplant. The chain couples TRBV19 to TRBJ2-1; 8 central bases correspond to TRBD1. The CDR3 reads as follows: CASTGGPVNEQFF. Partial CDR3 DNA: TGTGCCAGTACAGGGGGCCCCGTCAATGAG.